This section outlines one T cell receptor (beta chain) sequence together with its context. Its antigen is not identified. This specimen comes from a study of cytomegalovirus exposure and HLA in healthy donors. Trimming removed 4 bases from V and 7 bases from J; junction bases left unmatched: 3. The CDR3 contains 12 residues. The germline CDR1 and CDR2 sequences are KGHSH and LQKENI. TCRdb's copy holds only in-frame clones and misses some; the assay was immunoSEQ multiplex PCR. Here the sample spans about 280,000 clones, roughly 88% being singletons. Overall study results and limits: One later analysis, an examination of the 100 to 150 validation repertoires, found that first-cohort TCR clusters tended to co-occur in them. The study designated around 150 TCR beta chains cytomegalovirus-associated.

This receptor was taken from a young woman in good health and CMV-seronegative. The genes are TRBV18 and TRBJ2-7; TRBD1 agrees at 8 bases. The source material was PBMCs. This chain's CDR3 is CASSLRDREQYF. In DNA form, the CDR3 reads TGTGCCAGCTCACTCAGGGACAGGGAGCAGTACTTC.